This is a list of T cell receptor beta chains from one sample in a study of spatial heterogeneity in lung cancer. TCRdb re-analysed the 5' RACE reads in MiXCR, keeping a single row per CDR3 protein. This table has thousands of distinct CDR3 sequences, around 20% appearing once. Sequences were derived from PBMCs, sampled at surgery. These receptors originate from a male donor with early-stage non-small cell lung cancer. The CDR3 runs from the conserved cysteine through the conserved F or W. The order of the fields is clone size, D gene, J gene, V gene, CDR3 protein, CDR3 DNA. The D gene is left open where the match is weak. Clone size is given for some rows only: seen once, a few or many times, or a class if the clone is expanded.

few	TRBD1	TRBJ2-2	TRBV6-1	CASRGPGQGAFGELFF	TGTGCCAGCAGGGGACCGGGACAGGGGGCGTTCGGGGAGCTGTTTTTT
many	-	TRBJ2-7	TRBV28	CASTPGVVGSYEQYF	TGTGCCAGCACCCCCGGGGTAGTCGGCTCCTACGAGCAGTACTTC
many	-	TRBJ2-2	TRBV5-4	CASSARDLQPGELFF	TGTGCCAGCAGCGCCCGGGACCTACAACCCGGGGAGCTGTTTTTT
medium-sized	TRBD1	TRBJ1-5	TRBV7-6	CASSLTTGVQPQHF	TGTGCCAGCAGCTTAACAACAGGGGTGCAGCCCCAGCATTTT
few	-	TRBJ2-7	TRBV28	CASSLEYGRGVPEQYF	TGTGCCAGCAGTTTAGAGTACGGCAGGGGGGTTCCCGAGCAGTACTTC
medium-sized	TRBD1	TRBJ1-2	TRBV6-6	CASRKDRDGYTF	TGTGCCAGCAGGAAAGACAGGGATGGCTACACCTTC
-	TRBD1	TRBJ2-5	TRBV27	CASSRAGGEETQYF	TGTGCCAGCAGCAGAGCAGGGGGTGAGGAGACCCAGTACTTC
medium-sized	-	TRBJ2-3	TRBV12-3/TRBV12-4	CASSRTSSTDTQYF	TGTGCCAGCAGCCGTACTTCTAGCACAGATACGCAGTATTTT
many	-	TRBJ2-2	TRBV20-1	CSALPGSLTGELFF	TGCAGTGCCCTGCCCGGCAGCCTAACCGGGGAGCTGTTTTTT
many	-	TRBJ2-3	TRBV27	CASSPSGGTDTQYF	TGTGCCAGCAGCCCCTCCGGGGGCACAGATACGCAGTATTTT
few	-	TRBJ2-3	TRBV6-6	CATQGGFGTDTQYF	TGTGCAACCCAAGGAGGGTTCGGTACAGATACGCAGTATTTT
-	-	TRBJ2-1	TRBV5-4	CASSSGLGTVF	TGTGCCAGCAGCTCGGGGCTGGGAACGGTCTTC
few	TRBD2	TRBJ2-1	TRBV20-1	CSARALTSGTYEQFF	TGCAGTGCTAGAGCTCTGACTAGCGGGACCTATGAGCAGTTCTTC
-	-	TRBJ1-1	TRBV7-2	CASSSQGWQAFF	TGTGCCAGCAGCTCACAGGGTTGGCAGGCTTTCTTT
few	-	TRBJ1-5	TRBV28	CASSLSDSLNQPQHF	TGTGCCAGCAGTTTATCCGACAGCCTCAATCAGCCCCAGCATTTT
few	-	TRBJ1-4	TRBV18	CASSPLAGEKLFF	TGTGCCAGCTCACCGTTGGCCGGTGAAAAACTGTTTTTT
medium-sized	TRBD1	TRBJ1-5	TRBV29-1	CSASGTEGQPQHF	TGCAGCGCATCGGGGACAGAAGGTCAGCCCCAGCATTTT
-	-	TRBJ2-2	TRBV4-3	CASSQDLVGTGELFF	TGCGCCAGCAGCCAAGATCTGGTGGGGACCGGGGAGCTGTTTTTT
medium-sized	TRBD1	TRBJ2-1	TRBV12-3/TRBV12-4	CASSSPGQGAGNEQFF	TGTGCCAGCAGTTCTCCGGGACAGGGGGCAGGGAATGAGCAGTTCTTC
-	-	TRBJ2-6	TRBV5-5	CASSLLSRPPGANVLTF	TGTGCCAGCAGCTTGTTGAGCAGGCCCCCTGGGGCCAACGTCCTGACTTTC
few	TRBD1	TRBJ1-1	TRBV12-3/TRBV12-4	CASSTGQGATFF	TGTGCCAGCAGTACGGGACAGGGGGCAACTTTCTTT
-	TRBD2	TRBJ2-5	TRBV27	CASSAGLAGVETQYF	TGTGCCAGCAGTGCGGGACTAGCGGGAGTAGAGACCCAGTACTTC
many	TRBD2	TRBJ2-7	TRBV10-3	CAISDTGTSGMSYEQYF	TGTGCCATCAGTGATACCGGGACTAGCGGTATGTCCTACGAGCAGTACTTC